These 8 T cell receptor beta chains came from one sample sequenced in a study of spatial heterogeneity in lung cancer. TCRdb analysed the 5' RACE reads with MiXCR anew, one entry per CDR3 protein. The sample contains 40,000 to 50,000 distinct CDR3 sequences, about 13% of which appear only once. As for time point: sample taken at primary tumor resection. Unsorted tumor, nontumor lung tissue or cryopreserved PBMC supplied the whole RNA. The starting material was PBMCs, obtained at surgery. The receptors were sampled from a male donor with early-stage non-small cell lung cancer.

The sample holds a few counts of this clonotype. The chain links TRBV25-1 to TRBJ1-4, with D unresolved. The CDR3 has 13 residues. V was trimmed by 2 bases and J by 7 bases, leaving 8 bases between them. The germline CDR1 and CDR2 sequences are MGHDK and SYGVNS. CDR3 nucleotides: TGTGCCAGCAGTGAAACCATTGGTGAAAAACTGTTTTTT. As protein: CASSETIGEKLFF. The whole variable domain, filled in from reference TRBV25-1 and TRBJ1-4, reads EADIYQTPRYLVIGTGKKITLECSQTMGHDKMYWYQQDPGMELHLIHYSYGVNSTEKGDLSSESTVSRIRTEHFPLTLESARPSHTSQYLCASSETIGEKLFFGSGTQLSVL.

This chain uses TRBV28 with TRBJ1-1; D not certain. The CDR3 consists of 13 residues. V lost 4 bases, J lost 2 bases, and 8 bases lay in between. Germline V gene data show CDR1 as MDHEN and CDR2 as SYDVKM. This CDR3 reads CASSSAQNTEAFF. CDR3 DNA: TGTGCCAGCAGTTCCGCACAAAACACTGAAGCTTTCTTT.

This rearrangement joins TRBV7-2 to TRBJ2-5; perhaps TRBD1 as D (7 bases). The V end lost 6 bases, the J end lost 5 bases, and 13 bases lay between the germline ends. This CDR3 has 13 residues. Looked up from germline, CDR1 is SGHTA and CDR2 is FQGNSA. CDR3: CASRRDSRETQYF. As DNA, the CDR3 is TGTGCCAGCAGGCGGGACAGCAGGGAGACCCAGTACTTC.

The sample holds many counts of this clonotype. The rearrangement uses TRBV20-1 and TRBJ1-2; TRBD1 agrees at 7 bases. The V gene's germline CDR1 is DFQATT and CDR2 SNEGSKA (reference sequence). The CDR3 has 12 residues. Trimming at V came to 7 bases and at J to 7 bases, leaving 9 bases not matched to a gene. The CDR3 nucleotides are TGCAGTGTCCCGGACAGGCACTCTGGCTACACCTTC. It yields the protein CSVPDRHSGYTF.

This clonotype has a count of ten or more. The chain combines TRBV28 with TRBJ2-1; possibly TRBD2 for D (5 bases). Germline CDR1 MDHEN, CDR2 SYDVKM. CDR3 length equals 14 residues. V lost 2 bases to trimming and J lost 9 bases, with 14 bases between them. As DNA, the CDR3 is TGTGCCAGCAGTTTACCCCTCACGGGGTCTGAGCAGTTCTTC. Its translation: CASSLPLTGSEQFF.

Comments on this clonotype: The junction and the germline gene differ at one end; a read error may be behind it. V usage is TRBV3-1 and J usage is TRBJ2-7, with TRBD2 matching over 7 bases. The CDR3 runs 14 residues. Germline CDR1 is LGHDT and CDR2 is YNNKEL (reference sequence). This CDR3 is CASSRRGYSDEQYF. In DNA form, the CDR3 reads TGTGCCAGCAGCCGGCGGGGGTACTCCGACGAGCAGTACTTC.

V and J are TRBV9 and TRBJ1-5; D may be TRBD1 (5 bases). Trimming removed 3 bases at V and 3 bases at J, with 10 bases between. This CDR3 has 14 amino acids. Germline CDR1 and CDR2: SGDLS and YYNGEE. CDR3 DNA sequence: TGTGCCAGCAGCGCGGCGGGACTCAATCAGCCCCAGCATTTT. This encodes CASSAAGLNQPQHF.

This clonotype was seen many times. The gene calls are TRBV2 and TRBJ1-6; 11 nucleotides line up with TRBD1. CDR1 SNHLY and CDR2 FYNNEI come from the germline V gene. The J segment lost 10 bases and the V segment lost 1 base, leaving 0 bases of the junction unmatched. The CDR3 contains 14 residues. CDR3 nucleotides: TGTGCCAGCAGTGAAGGGACAGGGGGCTCACCCCTCCACTTT. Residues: CASSEGTGGSPLHF.